The clone carrying this T cell receptor (beta chain) was observed many times. The source of the sample is a study of T cells in Graves' hyperthyroidism and ophthalmopathy. Amplification targeted TCR beta CDR3 regions from RNA transcripts. A first-round RT-PCR of the TCR CDR3 used the HTBI primer set. Each CDR3 protein gets one entry after TCRdb re-called the multiplex PCR reads with MiXCR. Seen here are just under 750,000 distinct CDR3 sequences, under 45% observed once, and the top ten hold less than 35%. CDR1 LNHDA and CDR2 SQIVND come from the germline V gene (reference sequence). This CDR3 spans 16 amino acids. V gave up 10 bases and J gave up 5 bases, with 21 bases separating them.

This receptor was identified in a woman aged 35 to 49 with Graves' hyperthyroidism. The chain is built from TRBV19 and TRBJ2-6, with D tentatively TRBD2 (5 bases). Sequenced input: blood. In nucleotides, the CDR3 is TGTGCCACCCACGGGGATTCGGCCGTCCGGGCCAACGTCCTGACTTTC. Residues: CATHGDSAVRANVLTF. The complete variable domain, with remaining parts taken from reference TRBV19 and TRBJ2-6, reads DGGITQSPKYLFRKEGQNVTLSCEQNLNHDAMYWYRQDPGQGLRLIYYSQIVNDFQKGDIAEGYSVSREKKESFPLTVTSAQKNPTAFYLCATHGDSAVRANVLTFGAGSRLTVL.